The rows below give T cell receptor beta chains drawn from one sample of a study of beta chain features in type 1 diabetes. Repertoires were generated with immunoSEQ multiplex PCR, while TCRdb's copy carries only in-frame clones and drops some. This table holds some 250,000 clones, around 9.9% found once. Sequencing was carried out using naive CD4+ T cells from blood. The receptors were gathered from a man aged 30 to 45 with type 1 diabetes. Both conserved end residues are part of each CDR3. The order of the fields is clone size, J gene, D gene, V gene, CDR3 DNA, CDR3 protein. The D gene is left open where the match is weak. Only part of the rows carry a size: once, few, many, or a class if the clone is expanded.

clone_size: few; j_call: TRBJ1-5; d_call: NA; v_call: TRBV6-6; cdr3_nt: TGTGCCAGCAGTTGGGAGTCGGGTCAGCCCCAGCATTTT; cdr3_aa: CASSWESGQPQHF
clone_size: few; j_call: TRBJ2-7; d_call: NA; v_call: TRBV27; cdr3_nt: TGTGCCAGCAGCGTAGGTGCCCGGGGGTGGTCCTACGAGCAGTACTTC; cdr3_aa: CASSVGARGWSYEQYF
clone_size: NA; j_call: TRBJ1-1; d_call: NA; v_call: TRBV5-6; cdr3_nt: TGTGCCAGCAGCTTGTGGCGGAAAATGAACACTGAAGCTTTCTTT; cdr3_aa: CASSLWRKMNTEAFF
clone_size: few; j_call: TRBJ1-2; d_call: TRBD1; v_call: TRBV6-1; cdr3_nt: TGTGCCAGCAGTGATTGGACAGGGGGCAGCTATGGCTACACCTTC; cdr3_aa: CASSDWTGGSYGYTF
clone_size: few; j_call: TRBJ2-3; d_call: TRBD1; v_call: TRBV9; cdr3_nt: TGTGCCAGCAGCGTGTTCCAGGGGGTAGGTGGGGATACGCAGTATTTT; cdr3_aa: CASSVFQGVGGDTQYF
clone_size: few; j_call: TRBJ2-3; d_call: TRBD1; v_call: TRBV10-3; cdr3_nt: TGTGCCATCGGACAGGAAACGCAGTATTTT; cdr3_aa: CAIGQETQYF
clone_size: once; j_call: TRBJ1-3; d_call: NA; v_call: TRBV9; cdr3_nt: TGTGCCAGCAGCGTAACAGGAGTTTCTGGAAGCACCATATATTTT; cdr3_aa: CASSVTGVSGSTIYF
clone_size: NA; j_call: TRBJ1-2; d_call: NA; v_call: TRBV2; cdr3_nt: TGTGCCAGTCCTACAGGCTCAGGAGGCTACACCTTC; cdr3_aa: CASPTGSGGYTF
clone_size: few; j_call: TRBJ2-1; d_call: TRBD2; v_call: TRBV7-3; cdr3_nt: TGTGCCAGCAGCTCATACGCGGGGGGGTACAATGAGCAGTTCTTC; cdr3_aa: CASSSYAGGYNEQFF
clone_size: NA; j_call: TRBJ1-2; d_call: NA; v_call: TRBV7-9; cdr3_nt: TGTGCCAGCAGCTTATCCAACAGGAACTATGGCTACACCTTC; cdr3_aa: CASSLSNRNYGYTF
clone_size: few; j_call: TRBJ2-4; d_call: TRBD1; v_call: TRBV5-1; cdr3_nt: TGCGCCAGCAGCCGCTGGACAGGGGGAAACATTCAGTACTTC; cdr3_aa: CASSRWTGGNIQYF
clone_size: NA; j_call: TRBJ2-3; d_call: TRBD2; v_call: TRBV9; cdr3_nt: TGTGCCAGCAGCGTTGAGCGGGGGGGCGGGGCAGATACGCAGTATTTT; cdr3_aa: CASSVERGGGADTQYF
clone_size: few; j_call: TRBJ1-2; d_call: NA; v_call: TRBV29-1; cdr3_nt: TGCAGCGCCGAGGCCACCTATGGCTACACCTTC; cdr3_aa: CSAEATYGYTF
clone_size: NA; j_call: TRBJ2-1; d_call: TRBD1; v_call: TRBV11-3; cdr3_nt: TGTGCCAGCAGCTCAAGACAGGGGGGATGGAATGAGCAGTTCTTC; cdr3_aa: CASSSRQGGWNEQFF
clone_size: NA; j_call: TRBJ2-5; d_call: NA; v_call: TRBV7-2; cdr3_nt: TGTGCCAGCAGTCTTAGGAGGGGACAAGAGACCCAGTACTTC; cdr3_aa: CASSLRRGQETQYF
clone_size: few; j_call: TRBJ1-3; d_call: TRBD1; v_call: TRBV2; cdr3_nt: TGTGCCAGCAGGGGGGACAGCGGAAACACCATATATTTT; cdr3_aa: CASRGDSGNTIYF
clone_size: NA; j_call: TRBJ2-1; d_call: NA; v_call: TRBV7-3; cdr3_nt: TGTGCCAGCAGCCTCGACCGGCGGCAAGAGCAGTTCTTC; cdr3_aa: CASSLDRRQEQFF
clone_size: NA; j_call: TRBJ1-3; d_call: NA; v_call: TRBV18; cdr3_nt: TGTGCCAGCTCACCAGGGCTCTCTGGAAACACCATATATTTT; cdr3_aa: CASSPGLSGNTIYF